The 12 T cell receptor beta chains given below trace back to one sample, sequenced in a study of shared clonotypes between healthy human individuals. Here immunoSEQ multiplex PCR was the method, and the copy in TCRdb shows in-frame clones only, minus some. This table has some 1,900,000 clones, about 95% appearing once. CD8 cells classed as naive were CD45RO-negative and positively selected for CCR7, excluding terminally differentiated effector memory CD45RA+ cells. Sequenced material: naive CD8+ T cells sorted from blood. The origin of the receptors is a man aged 18 to 29 in good health.

The chain recombines TRBV5-6 with TRBJ2-2; 9 positions agree with TRBD2. Germline V gene data show CDR1 as SGHDT and CDR2 as YYEEEE. This CDR3 comprises 16 residues. Losses at the gene ends were 2 bases for V and 4 bases for J; bases not matched to a gene: 6. The CDR3 loop reads CASSFELAGVTGELFF. CDR3 in DNA: TGTGCCAGCAGCTTCGAACTAGCGGGCGTCACCGGGGAGCTGTTTTTT.

This chain connects TRBV30 to TRBJ1-2, with 8 bases fitting TRBD1. V gave up 4 bases and J gave up 6 bases; unmatched junction bases: 4. This CDR3 has 12 residues. Looked up from germline, CDR1 is GTSNPN and CDR2 is SVGIG (reference sequence). Here the CDR3 DNA reads TGTGCCTGGACCCAGGGGGCCGATGGCTACACCTTC. It translates to CAWTQGADGYTF.

V and J are TRBV4-1 and TRBJ1-1; D possibly corresponds to TRBD1 (5 bases). The CDR3 totals 14 residues. V shed 1 base and J shed 4 bases, with 10 bases lying between them. Germline-derived CDR1 and CDR2 are MGHRA and YSYEKL. For the CDR3, the DNA is TGCGCCAGCAGCCAAGCTAGGGGTGGCACTGAAGCTTTCTTT. Amino acid sequence: CASSQARGGTEAFF.

This rearrangement joins TRBV7-9 to TRBJ1-1; tentatively, D is TRBD1 (5 bases). Trimming took off 5 bases at V and 5 bases at J, with 12 bases between the two ends. This CDR3 contains 13 residues. Looked up from germline, CDR1 is SEHNR and CDR2 is FQNEAQ (reference sequence). The DNA of the CDR3 is TGTGCCAGCAGCCCAGCGGAGGGGACTGAAGCTTTCTTT. Translated: CASSPAEGTEAFF.

The V call is TRBV7-9, the J call TRBJ1-1; no clear D gene. Trimming removed 3 bases from V and 4 bases from J, with 9 bases in between. The CDR3 has 13 amino acids. In germline, CDR1 is SEHNR, CDR2 FQNEAQ (reference sequence). Here the CDR3 DNA reads TGTGCCAGCAGCTTCCCACCTTCCACTGAAGCTTTCTTT. Translating it yields CASSFPPSTEAFF.

The chain couples TRBV6-1 to TRBJ2-7; 8 bases are shared with TRBD2. Germline V lookup: CDR1 MNHNS, CDR2 SASEGT. This CDR3 contains 14 residues. V trimming: 6 bases; J trimming: 5 bases; junction bases outside the gene matches: 9. In DNA, the CDR3 is TGTGCCAGCAGAAGGCAGCGGGAGTTCCACGAGCAGTACTTC. It yields the protein CASRRQREFHEQYF.

V usage is TRBV7-9 and J usage is TRBJ2-7; TRBD1 matches 7 bases. CDR3 length: 15 amino acids. Looked up from germline, CDR1 is SEHNR and CDR2 is FQNEAQ (reference sequence). Losses at the gene ends were 5 bases for V and 7 bases for J; bases not matched to a gene: 14. As DNA, the CDR3 is TGTGCCAGCAGCCAAACAGGGGACCCAAGGTGGGAGCAGTACTTC. Residues: CASSQTGDPRWEQYF.

In this sample, this clone turned up once. The chain recombines TRBV27 with TRBJ2-7, with D unresolved. Germline CDR1 and CDR2: MNHEY and SMNVEV (reference sequence). There are 14 residues in the CDR3. V was clipped by 6 bases and J by 4 bases, with 16 bases between them. CDR3 region: CASSRIGALYEQYF. Here the CDR3 DNA reads TGTGCCAGCAGCCGCATAGGAGCCTTGTACGAGCAGTACTTC.

V is TRBV14 and J is TRBJ2-1; 7 positions agree with TRBD1. V dropped 7 bases and J dropped 6; count of bases not matched to a gene: 12. The CDR3 length is 15 residues. The germline gives CDR1 SGHDN, CDR2 FVKESK. The CDR3 bases are TGTGCCAGCACCCCTCCGGGACAGATTTCCAATGAGCAGTTCTTC. The encoded protein is CASTPPGQISNEQFF.

This chain joins TRBV7-8 and TRBJ1-2, with D possibly TRBD1 on 6 matching bases. V dropped 4 bases and J dropped 4 bases, with 13 bases sitting between them. CDR1 SGHVS and CDR2 FQNEAQ come from the germline V gene. The CDR3 is 14 residues long. DNA of the CDR3: TGTGCCAGCAGCTCCCAGGGGCGCTTCTATGGCTACACCTTC. Amino acids: CASSSQGRFYGYTF.

The rearrangement joins TRBV6-5 to TRBJ1-1; TRBD1 aligns across 7 bases. Trimming took 2 bases from V and 4 from J; bases not matched to a gene: 7. Germline V gene lookup returns CDR1 MNHEY and CDR2 SVGAGI. The CDR3 totals 15 residues. The CDR3 sequence: CASSYPNRGITEAFF. CDR3 coding DNA: TGTGCCAGCAGTTACCCCAACAGGGGAATCACTGAAGCTTTCTTT.

The gene calls are TRBV6-1 and TRBJ2-7, with TRBD1 as a possible D gene (6 bases). The CDR3 is 13 amino acids. Trimming removed 8 bases at V and 2 bases at J, with 13 bases between. The germline CDR1 and CDR2 sequences are MNHNS and SASEGT. CDR3 protein: CASGQTGTYEQYF. For the CDR3, the DNA is TGTGCCAGCGGACAGACAGGTACCTACGAGCAGTACTTC.